This T cell receptor (beta chain) stems from a study of shared clonotypes between healthy human individuals. Whole-study context: Three CD4 naive, three CD4 memory, two CD8 naive and one CD8 memory plate were used per donor. Study-level findings and limits: Relative to their counterparts shared across all four donors, non-shared clonotypes exhibited diminished generation probabilities. The sole specimen, blood, was sampled, and tissue repertoires likely differ.

Sorted-subset replicate PCRs used approximately 190 ng of genomic DNA. This amount corresponded to tens of thousands of T cell genomes. Clones were read by immunoSEQ multiplex PCR, and TCRdb kept only the in-frame ones, dropping some. The table includes over 750,000 clones, just over 95% detected once. Terminally differentiated effector memory CD45RA+ cells were left out of the naive CD8 fraction, which was CD45RO-negative and positively selected for CCR7. As regards this clone: Antigen: not known.

The CDR3 has 17 residues. Germline-derived CDR1 and CDR2 are KGHSH and LQKENI. V dropped 0 bases and J dropped 3 bases, with 14 bases sitting between them. The chain joins TRBV18 to TRBJ2-2; D possibly corresponds to TRBD2 (5 bases). This receptor was taken from a man aged 25-45 years in good health. Material for sequencing was naive CD8+ T cells sorted from blood. The CDR3 protein is CASSPPLKGEDTGELFF. DNA for the CDR3: TGTGCCAGCTCACCACCGTTGAAGGGAGAGGACACCGGGGAGCTGTTTTTT.